This TCR beta chain was captured by sequencing in a study of T and B cells in COVID-19 patients. As to this clonotype: A much larger clone sits a single nucleotide away, making a read error possible.

Multiplex PCR with BIOMED2 TRB-A/B primer pools amplified TRB rearrangements. A single record per CDR3 protein comes from TCRdb applying MiXCR to the multiplex PCR reads. The profile covers about 7,800 distinct CDR3 sequences, with 35% to 50% appearing a single time and roughly 3% taken by the ten largest. Blood genomic DNA input for TRB amplification was about 240-550 ng. Sequenced input: blood. This TCR was recovered from a human donor who had recovered from COVID-19.

This CDR3 reads CASRQGAVELFF. The CDR3 coding sequence is TGTGCCAGTAGGCAGGGGGCCGTGGAGCTGTTTTTT. The genes are TRBV19 and TRBJ2-2; 8 nucleotides line up with TRBD1. Looked up from germline, CDR1 is LNHDA and CDR2 is SQIVND (reference sequence). This CDR3 region has 12 residues. V shed 6 bases and J 10 bases; nucleotides not matched to a gene: 4.